These 24 T cell receptor beta chains were sequenced from one sample in a study of T cells after yellow fever vaccination. One entry per CDR3 protein, called by TCRdb with MiXCR from the 5' RACE reads. The data contain a few hundred thousand distinct CDR3 sequences, 8% to 9.5% of them singletons. This specimen consisted of PBMCs, obtained roughly 46 days after the first yellow fever vaccination. The origin of the receptors is a man in his late teens or twenties who received the YFV17D yellow fever vaccine.

Comments on this clonotype: The junction does not match germline at one end; this may be a read error. The chain carries TRBV20-1 and TRBJ1-1; D remains unclear. Germline CDR1 is DFQATT and CDR2 is SNEGSKA (reference sequence). The CDR3 extends over 12 amino acids. CDR3 DNA: TGCAGGGCTACGCTCCCGGACCGCGAAGCTTTCTTT. Encoded protein: CRATLPDREAFF.

A few counts support this clonotype. The rearrangement links TRBV3-1 to TRBJ2-1; D is unresolved. Germline V gene data show CDR1 as LGHDT and CDR2 as YNNKEL (reference sequence). The CDR3 is 15 amino acids. Trimming removed 0 bases from V and 4 bases from J, with 10 bases in between. The CDR3 coding sequence is TGTGCCAGCAGCCAAGATCGTAACCCTTACAATGAGCAGTTCTTC. This gives the protein CASSQDRNPYNEQFF.

This chain uses TRBV9 with TRBJ2-1; D not resolved. The V end was cut by 0 bases, the J end by 8 bases, with 6 bases between. The CDR3 length is 12 residues. Germline V CDR1 and CDR2: SGDLS, YYNGEE. The CDR3 loop is CASSVGGYEQFF. CDR3 DNA: TGTGCCAGCAGCGTAGGGGGATATGAGCAGTTCTTC. Full variable domain (outside the CDR3, taken from reference TRBV9 and TRBJ2-1): DSGVTQTPKHLITATGQRVTLRCSPRSGDLSVYWYQQSLDQGLQFLIQYYNGEERAKGNILERFSAQQFPDLHSELNLSSLELGDSALYFCASSVGGYEQFFGPGTRLTVL.

This CDR3 is CSARTAGNGYTF. The CDR3 nucleotides are TGCAGTGCTCGGACAGCGGGGAATGGCTACACCTTC. This chain uses TRBV20-1 with TRBJ1-2; TRBD1 is a possible D gene (6 bases). V lost 5 bases and J lost 6, with 13 bases in between. The CDR3 length is 12 residues. Per the germline V gene, CDR1 is DFQATT and CDR2 is SNEGSKA (reference sequence).

V is TRBV19 and J is TRBJ1-5; no definite D call. The ends were cut back, 1 base at V and 9 bases at J, with 7 bases in the middle. CDR1 LNHDA and CDR2 SQIVND come from the germline V gene (reference sequence). The CDR3 extends over 12 amino acids. This chain's CDR3 is CASSIGPGPQHF. The CDR3 DNA reads as TGTGCCAGTAGTATAGGACCGGGGCCCCAGCATTTT.

This clonotype was seen only a few times. V usage is TRBV28 and J usage is TRBJ2-5; D is unclear. With 0 bases removed from V and 6 bases from J, the gap between germline ends came to 17 bases. The CDR3 sequence is 16 residues long. CDR1 and CDR2 from the germline V gene are MDHEN and SYDVKM. The CDR3 here is CASSLWASGHKQTQYF. For the CDR3, the DNA is TGTGCCAGCAGTTTATGGGCGTCGGGCCACAAACAGACCCAGTACTTC.

The chain is built from TRBV12-3 or TRBV12-4 and TRBJ2-1; 9 positions agree with TRBD1. The CDR3 consists of 13 residues. Losses at the gene ends were 6 bases for V and 9 bases for J; bases not matched to a gene: 6. The CDR3 region has the DNA TGTGCCAGCAGCTTTGGGACAGGGACTGAGCAGTTCTTC. As protein: CASSFGTGTEQFF.

This clonotype was seen more than once but under ten times. The J gene is TRBJ2-7, the V gene TRBV20-1; TRBD1 might be the D (5 bases). Trimming cost V 4 bases and J 6 bases, with 10 bases left between them. The CDR3 contains 11 residues. Germline CDR1 reads DFQATT; CDR2 reads SNEGSKA (reference sequence). The CDR3 coding sequence is TGCAGTGCTACTCAGGGTGGCGAGCAGTACGTC. It codes for CSATQGGEQYV.

V gene TRBV7-2 combines with J gene TRBJ2-7; 9 nucleotides match TRBD2. The CDR3 length is 17 residues. Germline-derived CDR1 and CDR2 are SGHTA and FQGNSA. The ends lost 5 bases at V and 4 bases at J; junction bases unmatched: 15. The CDR3 DNA reads TGTGCCAGCAGCCCCGAGCGGGGGGTCCTAAGGGTTTACGAGCAGTACTTC. This codes for CASSPERGVLRVYEQYF.

The chain combines TRBV29-1 with TRBJ2-5; D not certain. The CDR3 length is 13 residues. V lost 4 bases to trimming and J lost 2 bases, with 11 bases between them. Germline V gene lookup returns CDR1 SQVTM and CDR2 ANQGSEA. As DNA, the CDR3 is TGCAGCGTTGTAGGACCGTCGCAAGAGACCCAGTACTTC. Amino acid sequence: CSVVGPSQETQYF.

V and J are TRBV7-2 and TRBJ2-3; 8 bases are a match to TRBD1. CDR3 length equals 15 residues. Trimming took 5 bases from V and 4 from J; bases not matched to a gene: 8. CDR1 is SGHTA, CDR2 FQGNSA, per germline. CDR3 nucleotides: TGTGCCAGCAGCGACAGACAGGGGTTGGCAGATACGCAGTATTTT. Translating it yields CASSDRQGLADTQYF. The entire variable domain, with the rest obtained from reference TRBV7-2 and TRBJ2-3, is as follows: GAGVSQSPSNKVTEKGKDVELRCDPISGHTALYWYRQSLGQGLEFLIYFQGNSAPDKSGLPSDRFSAERTGGSVSTLTIQRTQQEDSAVYLCASSDRQGLADTQYFGPGTRLTVL.

This clonotype was seen only a few times. The J gene is TRBJ2-7, the V gene TRBV5-4; D not certain. There are 15 residues in the CDR3. Trimming stripped 4 bases from V and 0 bases from J, with 14 bases between. Germline V gene sequence: CDR1 SGHNT, CDR2 YYREEE (reference sequence). The DNA for the CDR3 is TGTGCCAGCAGCCTACTAACAAGGGCCTCCTACGAGCAGTACTTC. This encodes CASSLLTRASYEQYF. Variable domain in full (rest from reference TRBV5-4 and TRBJ2-7): ETGVTQSPTHLIKTRGQQVTLRCSSQSGHNTVSWYQQALGQGPQFIFQYYREEENGRGNFPPRFSGLQFPNYSSELNVNALELDDSALYLCASSLLTRASYEQYFGPGTRLTVT.

V is TRBV5-1 and J is TRBJ2-7; D ambiguous. Germline CDR1 and CDR2: SGHRS and YFSETQ. This CDR3 spans 11 amino acids. Deletions cut 0 bases from V and 7 bases from J, with 5 bases between. DNA for the CDR3: TGCGCCAGCAGCTTGGAGTGGGAGCAGTACTTC. This sequence encodes CASSLEWEQYF.

The CDR3 region has the DNA TGTGCCAGTATGAGTGGTTGGAGTTTTGGCGGGGAGCTGTTTTTT. It encodes CASMSGWSFGGELFF. This chain links TRBV19 with TRBJ2-2, with D uncertain. CDR1 and CDR2 from the germline V gene are LNHDA and SQIVND (reference sequence). V was clipped by 7 bases and J by 7 bases, with 19 bases between them. The length of the CDR3 is 15 residues.

This chain joins TRBV12-3 or TRBV12-4 and TRBJ2-7, with 8 bases matching TRBD2. This CDR3 is built from 13 residues. J lost 7 bases, V lost 5 bases, and 7 bases had no gene match. CDR3 in amino acids: CASSKGLVSEQYF. The CDR3 bases are TGTGCCAGCAGTAAGGGACTAGTGAGTGAGCAGTACTTC.

The table lists this clonotype with a few counts. The chain uses TRBV5-1 and TRBJ1-1; 9 bases align to TRBD1. V was pared by 4 bases and J by 1 base, with 11 bases of the junction left unmatched. Germline CDR1 SGHRS, CDR2 YFSETQ. The CDR3 runs to 17 residues. CDR3 in amino acids: CASSLYTGGVRNTEAFF. The CDR3 DNA sequence: TGCGCCAGCAGCCTATACACAGGGGGCGTTAGGAACACTGAAGCTTTCTTT.

This clonotype has ten or more counts. The J gene is TRBJ2-3, the V gene TRBV3-1; D ambiguous. The CDR3 totals 13 residues. Germline CDR1 is LGHDT and CDR2 is YNNKEL (reference sequence). Trimming took 1 base from V and 8 from J, leaving 10 bases between them. CDR3 region: CASSQASGVTQYF. In nucleotides, the CDR3 is TGTGCCAGCAGCCAAGCCTCGGGTGTTACGCAGTATTTT.

This clonotype was found a few times. CDR3 residues: CASSRGRQETQYF. The CDR3 nucleotides read TGTGCCAGCAGCAGGGGCAGGCAAGAGACCCAGTACTTC. The V call is TRBV21-1, the J call TRBJ2-5; the DNA was not compared with TRBD1, the D call given in the table. TRBV21-1 is flagged as a pseudogene. The CDR3 extends over 13 amino acids.

The chain employs TRBV18 and TRBJ1-1; a weak D match, TRBD1 (6 bases). There are 12 residues in the CDR3. The V end lost 3 bases, the J end lost 11 bases, and 13 bases lay between the germline ends. Germline CDR1 is KGHSH and CDR2 is LQKENI. In DNA form, the CDR3 reads TGTGCCAGCTCACCCGATGAGGGGGAGGCTTTCTTT. This translates into CASSPDEGEAFF.

This clonotype was seen a handful of times. V and J are TRBV11-2 and TRBJ2-4; D is unresolved. The CDR3 extends over 15 amino acids. Trimming removed 5 bases at V and 8 bases at J, with 19 bases between. Germline assignment: CDR1 SGHAT and CDR2 FQNNGV. Written as DNA, the CDR3 is TGTGCCAGCAGCCCCGACGGTGGGCCCAGGTACATTCAGTACTTC. It codes for CASSPDGGPRYIQYF.

This clonotype was seen a few times. The rearrangement joins TRBV19 to TRBJ1-4, with D unclear. The CDR3 covers 16 residues. Germline values: CDR1 LNHDA, CDR2 SQIVND (reference sequence). Trimming cost V 5 bases and J 8 bases, with 21 bases left between them. CDR3 DNA: TGTGCCAGTAGTCTCGGAATTTATCCAGCAGACGAAAAACTGTTTTTT. As protein: CASSLGIYPADEKLFF.

The V call is TRBV6-2 or TRBV6-3, the J call TRBJ1-5, with D hard to call. CDR3 size: 12 residues. Per germline, CDR1 MNHEY and CDR2 SVGEGT. V dropped 6 bases and J dropped 6 bases, with 9 bases sitting between them. CDR3 loop: CASSNPFQPQHF. CDR3 DNA: TGTGCCAGCAGCAATCCTTTTCAGCCCCAGCATTTT.

At least ten counts were recorded for this clonotype. The chain couples TRBV12-5 to TRBJ2-2; 11 bases fit TRBD2. The V gene end was trimmed by 3 bases and the J gene end by 1 base; junction bases not matched to a gene: 4. The CDR3 length is 17 residues. Germline-derived CDR1 and CDR2 are LGHNT and FRNRAP. The CDR3 is CASGFTSGGVNTGELFF. CDR3 DNA: TGTGCTAGTGGTTTTACTAGCGGGGGCGTGAACACCGGGGAGCTGTTTTTT.

As concerns this clonotype: This may be a read error: a much more frequent sequence differs by one nucleotide. The chain has TRBV5-1 and TRBJ2-2; D remains unclear. The ends were cut back, 5 bases at V and 2 bases at J, with 13 bases in the middle. This CDR3 has 15 residues. Germline CDR1 and CDR2: SGHRS and YFSETQ. This CDR3 reads CASSARPPNTGELFF. As DNA, the CDR3 is TGCGCCAGCAGTGCGAGACCGCCAAACACCGGGGAGCTGTTTTTT.